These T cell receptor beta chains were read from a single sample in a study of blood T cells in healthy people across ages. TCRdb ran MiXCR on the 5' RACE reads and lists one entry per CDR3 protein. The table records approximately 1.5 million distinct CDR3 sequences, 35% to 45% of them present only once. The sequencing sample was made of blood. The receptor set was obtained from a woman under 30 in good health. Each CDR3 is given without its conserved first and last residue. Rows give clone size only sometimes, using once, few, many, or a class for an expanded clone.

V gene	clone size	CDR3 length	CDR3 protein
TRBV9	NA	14	ASSAQQSRDTDTQY
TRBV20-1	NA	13	SARAGQGSNQPQH
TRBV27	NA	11	ASRTVDHYGYT
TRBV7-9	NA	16	ASSLAFGGRPTNEKLF
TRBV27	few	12	ASSSGTGLQPQH
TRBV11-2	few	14	ASSFPFRRGWTEAF
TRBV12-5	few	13	ASGSRRQGHNEQY
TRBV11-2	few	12	ASSLAWKAHEQY
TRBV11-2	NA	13	ASSLLARYTDTQY
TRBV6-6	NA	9	ASLRTDTQY
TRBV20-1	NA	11	CEIWGAYNEQF
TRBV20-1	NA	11	RARDRYSYGYT
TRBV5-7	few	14	ASSLARGYSNQPQH
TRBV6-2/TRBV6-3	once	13	ASSSLAGVHDEQF
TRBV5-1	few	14	ASSLEGRSTNEKLF
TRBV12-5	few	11	ASGPGHEETQY
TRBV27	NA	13	ASSFSLTANYGYT
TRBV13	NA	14	ASSSNSGASTDTQY
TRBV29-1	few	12	SVVDRAGTGELF
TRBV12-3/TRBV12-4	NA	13	ASSYTGLEYNEQF
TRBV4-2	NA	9	ASSDSNGCT
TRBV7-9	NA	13	ASSLVGGTHRAQY
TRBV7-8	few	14	ASSPQTLVQNTEAF
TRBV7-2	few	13	ASSLAGGSSDTQY
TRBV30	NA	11	AWTRRPNSPLH
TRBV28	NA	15	ASSGGPGTSAPDTQY
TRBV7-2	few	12	ASSSLAGPVAQY
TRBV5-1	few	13	ASSRSQTSPNEQF
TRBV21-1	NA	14	ASSKCSGYSNQPQH
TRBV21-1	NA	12	ASSKNREQETQY
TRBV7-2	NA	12	ASSLGLTGYPAF
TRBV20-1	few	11	SAWGPTTYEQY
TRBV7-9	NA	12	ASSKQGGNQPQH
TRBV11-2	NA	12	ASSLEQGRAEAF
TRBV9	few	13	ASSGRTGQDTEAF
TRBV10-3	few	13	AISVLGQASYEQY
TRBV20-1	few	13	SASRTSGGRDTQY
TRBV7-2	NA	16	ASSHPRGRGRMADTQY
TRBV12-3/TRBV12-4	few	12	ASSARDRDDEQY
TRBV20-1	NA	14	SARDLQGKGNSPLH
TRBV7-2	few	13	ASTVWGAEYYGYT
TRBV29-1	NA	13	SVGIPRTYYDEQY
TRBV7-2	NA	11	ASSPTVLETQY
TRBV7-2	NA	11	ASSSSLFQPQH
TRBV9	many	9	ASSVGDTQY
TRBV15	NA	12	ATSRDSGVGEQY
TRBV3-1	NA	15	ASSADLGTVGTDTQY
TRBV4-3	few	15	ASSQDGPGGRYTEAF
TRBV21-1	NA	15	ASIRREGQARYNEQF
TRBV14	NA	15	ASSQNLRDGINSPLH
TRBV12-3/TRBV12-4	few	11	ASSFNRGPEAF
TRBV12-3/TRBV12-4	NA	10	ASTLAPHEQY
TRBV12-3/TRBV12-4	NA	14	ASREGGSSYNSPLH
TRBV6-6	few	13	ASSYDGGAGNEQF
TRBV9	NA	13	ASSVEGGQQETQY
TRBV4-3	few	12	ASSQDRGAEELF